The clone carrying this TCR beta chain was seen only a few times. The antigen remains undetermined. This entry is derived from a study of human T cells and chemical hapten exposure. Study information: Skin on the upper inner arm, approximately 2 cm by approximately 2 cm in size, was sensitized with 2% DPC. DPC (0.01%) was patch tested on the upper back and read at 6 days.

From the RACE reads, TCRdb called clonotypes with MiXCR, one entry per CDR3 protein. Among about 190,000 distinct CDR3 sequences, 20% to 25% were seen once, and the ten largest hold approximately 2.3%. V trimming: 6 bases; J trimming: 3 bases; junction bases outside the gene matches: 10. Germline CDR1 DFQATT, CDR2 SNEGSKA (reference sequence). This CDR3 region has 14 residues. The time point here: patch test 3, about 24 weeks after DPC sensitization. Treatment here: therapeutic diphenylcyclopropenone sensitization with weekly scalp DPC. Broader study findings: Expanded TCRs showed more large CDR3 clusters than pre-sensitization or healthy control sets.

The source is a woman aged 40 to 50 with alopecia areata. Some clones in this sample may be carry-over from other donors' samples. The chain uses TRBV20-1 and TRBJ2-7; 8 bases map to TRBD1. The specimen was whole blood, collected in connection with sensitization to the hapten diphenylcyclopropenone (DPC). CDR3 sequence: CSAWTGKVFYEQYF. Here the CDR3 DNA reads TGCAGTGCCTGGACAGGGAAAGTCTTCTACGAGCAGTACTTC.